This T cell receptor beta chain was sequenced for a study of T cell responses to AZD1222 COVID-19 vaccine. This CDR3 has 16 residues. The germline V gene encodes CDR1 SGHTA and CDR2 FQGNSA. V trimming: 4 bases; J trimming: 1 base; junction bases outside the gene matches: 7. Here immunoSEQ multiplex PCR was the method, and the copy in TCRdb shows in-frame clones only, minus some. The sample shows fewer than 150,000 clones, around 90% of them seen only once. The sequence derives from an adult in good health. The rearrangement joins TRBV7-2 to TRBJ1-1; 9 bases line up with TRBD1. Sequences were derived from peripheral blood, sampled on day 0 of AZD1222 vaccination. The CDR3 is CASSSGTGQGNTEAFF. The DNA for the CDR3 is TGTGCCAGCAGCTCGGGCACGGGACAGGGGAACACTGAAGCTTTCTTT.